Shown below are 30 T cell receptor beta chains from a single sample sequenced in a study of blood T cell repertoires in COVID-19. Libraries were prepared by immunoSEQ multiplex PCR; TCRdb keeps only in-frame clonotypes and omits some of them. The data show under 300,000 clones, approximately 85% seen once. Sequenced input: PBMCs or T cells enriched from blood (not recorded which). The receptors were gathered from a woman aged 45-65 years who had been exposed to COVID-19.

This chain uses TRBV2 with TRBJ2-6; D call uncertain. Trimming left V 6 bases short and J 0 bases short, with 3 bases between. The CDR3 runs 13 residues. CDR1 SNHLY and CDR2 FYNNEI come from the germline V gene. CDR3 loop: CASRSSGANVLTF. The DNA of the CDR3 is TGTGCCAGCAGGAGCTCTGGGGCCAACGTCCTGACTTTC.

The CDR3 nucleotides are TGTGCCAGCAGCCGGGCCCTAGCGGGGGGGCCCTACGAGCAGTACTTC. This encodes CASSRALAGGPYEQYF. This sequence joins TRBV7-2 and TRBJ2-7; 12 nucleotides match TRBD2. V shed 5 bases and J 2 bases; nucleotides not matched to a gene: 7. Germline CDR1 reads SGHTA; CDR2 reads FQGNSA. The CDR3 spans 16 residues.

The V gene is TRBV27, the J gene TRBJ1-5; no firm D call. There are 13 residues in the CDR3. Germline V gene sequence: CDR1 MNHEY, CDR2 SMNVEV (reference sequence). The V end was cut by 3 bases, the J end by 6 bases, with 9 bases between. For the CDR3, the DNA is TGTGCCAGCAGTTTGGTTGGAGGTCAGCCCCAGCATTTT. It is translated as CASSLVGGQPQHF.

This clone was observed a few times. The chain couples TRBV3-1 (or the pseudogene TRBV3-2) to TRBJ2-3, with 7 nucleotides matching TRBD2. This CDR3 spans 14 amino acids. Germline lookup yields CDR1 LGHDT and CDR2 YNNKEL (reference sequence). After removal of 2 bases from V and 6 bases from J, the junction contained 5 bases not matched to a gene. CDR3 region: CASSQSGGRDTQYF. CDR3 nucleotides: TGTGCCAGCAGCCAATCGGGGGGACGGGATACGCAGTATTTT.

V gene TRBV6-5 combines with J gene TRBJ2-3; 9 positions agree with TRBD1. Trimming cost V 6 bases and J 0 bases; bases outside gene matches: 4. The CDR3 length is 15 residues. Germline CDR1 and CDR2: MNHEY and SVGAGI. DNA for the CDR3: TGTGCCAGCAGCATGGGACAGGGAAGCACAGATACGCAGTATTTT. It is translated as CASSMGQGSTDTQYF.

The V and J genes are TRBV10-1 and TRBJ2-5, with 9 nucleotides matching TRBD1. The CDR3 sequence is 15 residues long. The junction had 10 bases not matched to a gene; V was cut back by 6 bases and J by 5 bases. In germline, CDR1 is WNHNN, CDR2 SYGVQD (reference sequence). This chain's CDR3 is CASRHTGTGWETQYF. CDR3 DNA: TGCGCCAGCAGACATACCGGGACAGGGTGGGAGACCCAGTACTTC.

CDR3 coding DNA: TGTGCCAGCAGTTTAGGTGACAGTTTGAGCAATCAGCCCCAGCATTTT. Translation: CASSLGDSLSNQPQHF. The J gene is TRBJ1-5, the V gene TRBV28; TRBD1 is a possible D gene (5 bases). Germline loops: CDR1 MDHEN, CDR2 SYDVKM. Trimming removed 2 bases at V and 1 base at J, with 12 bases between. There are 16 residues in the CDR3.

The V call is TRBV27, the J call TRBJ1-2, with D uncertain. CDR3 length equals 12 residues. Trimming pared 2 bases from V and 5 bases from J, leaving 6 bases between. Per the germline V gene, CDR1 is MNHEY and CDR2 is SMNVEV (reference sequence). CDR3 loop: CASSLRGYGYTF. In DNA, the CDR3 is TGTGCCAGCAGTTTAAGAGGATATGGCTACACCTTC.

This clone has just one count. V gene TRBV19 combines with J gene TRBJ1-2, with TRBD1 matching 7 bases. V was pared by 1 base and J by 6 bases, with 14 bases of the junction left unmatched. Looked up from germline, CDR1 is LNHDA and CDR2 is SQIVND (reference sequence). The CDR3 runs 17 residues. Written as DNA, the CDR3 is TGTGCCAGTAGTATAGGTGCACGGACAGGCCTTTCTGATGGCTACACCTTC. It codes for CASSIGARTGLSDGYTF.

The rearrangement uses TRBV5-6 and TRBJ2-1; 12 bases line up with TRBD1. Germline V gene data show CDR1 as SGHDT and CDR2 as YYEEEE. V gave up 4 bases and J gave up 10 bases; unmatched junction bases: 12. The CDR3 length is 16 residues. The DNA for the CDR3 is TGTGCCAGCAGCCTAAACGCTGGGACAGGGGGCGTGGAGCAGTTCTTC. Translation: CASSLNAGTGGVEQFF.

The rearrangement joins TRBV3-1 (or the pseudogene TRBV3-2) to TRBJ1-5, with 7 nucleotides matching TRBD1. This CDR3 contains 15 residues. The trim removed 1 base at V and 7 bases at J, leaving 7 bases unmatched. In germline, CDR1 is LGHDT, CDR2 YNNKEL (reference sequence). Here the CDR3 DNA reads TGTGCCAGCAGCCAAGGTCGACAGGGAGGACAGCCCCAGCATTTT. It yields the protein CASSQGRQGGQPQHF.

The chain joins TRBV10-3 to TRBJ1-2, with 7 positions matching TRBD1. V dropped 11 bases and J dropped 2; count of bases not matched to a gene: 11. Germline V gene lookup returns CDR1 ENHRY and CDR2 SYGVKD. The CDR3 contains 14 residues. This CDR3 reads CAADRTGSNYGYTF. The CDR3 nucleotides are TGTGCCGCGGACCGGACAGGCAGCAACTATGGCTACACCTTC.

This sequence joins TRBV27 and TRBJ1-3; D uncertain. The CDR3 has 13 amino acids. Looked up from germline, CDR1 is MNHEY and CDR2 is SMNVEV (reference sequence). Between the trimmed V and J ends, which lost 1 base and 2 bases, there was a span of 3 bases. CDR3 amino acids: CASSLLAGNTIYF. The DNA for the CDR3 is TGTGCCAGCAGTTTATTAGCTGGAAACACCATATATTTT.

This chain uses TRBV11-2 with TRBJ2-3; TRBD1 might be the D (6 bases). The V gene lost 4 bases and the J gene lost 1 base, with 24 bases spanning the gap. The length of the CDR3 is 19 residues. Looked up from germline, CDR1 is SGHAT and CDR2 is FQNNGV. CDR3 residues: CASSSPGTTGLAGTDTQYF. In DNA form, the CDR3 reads TGTGCCAGCAGCTCACCTGGAACGACAGGTCTAGCTGGCACAGATACGCAGTATTTT.

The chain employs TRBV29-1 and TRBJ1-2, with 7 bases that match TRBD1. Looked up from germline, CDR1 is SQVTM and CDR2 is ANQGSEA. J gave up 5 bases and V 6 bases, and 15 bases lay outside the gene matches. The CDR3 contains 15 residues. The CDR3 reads CSVRGSRDSIYGYTF. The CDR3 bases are TGCAGCGTCCGCGGGTCCCGGGACAGCATATATGGCTACACCTTC. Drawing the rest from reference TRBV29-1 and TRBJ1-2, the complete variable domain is SAVISQKPSRDICQRGTSLTIQCQVDSQVTMMFWYRQQPGQSLTLIATANQGSEATYESGFVIDKFPISRPNLTFSTLTVSNMSPEDSSIYLCSVRGSRDSIYGYTFGSGTRLTVV.

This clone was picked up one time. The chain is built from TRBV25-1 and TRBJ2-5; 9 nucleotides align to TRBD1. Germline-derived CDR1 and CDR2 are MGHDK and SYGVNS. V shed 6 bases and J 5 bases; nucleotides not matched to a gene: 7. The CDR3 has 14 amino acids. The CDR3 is CASRGGQGLETQYF. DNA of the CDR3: TGTGCCAGCAGGGGGGGACAGGGATTGGAGACCCAGTACTTC.

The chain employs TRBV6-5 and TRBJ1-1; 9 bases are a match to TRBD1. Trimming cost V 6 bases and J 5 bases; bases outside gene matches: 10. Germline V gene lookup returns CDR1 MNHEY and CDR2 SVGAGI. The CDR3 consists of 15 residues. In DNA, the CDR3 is TGTGCCAGCAGGGGACAGGGAGGTTTGGTTACTGAAGCTTTCTTT. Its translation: CASRGQGGLVTEAFF.

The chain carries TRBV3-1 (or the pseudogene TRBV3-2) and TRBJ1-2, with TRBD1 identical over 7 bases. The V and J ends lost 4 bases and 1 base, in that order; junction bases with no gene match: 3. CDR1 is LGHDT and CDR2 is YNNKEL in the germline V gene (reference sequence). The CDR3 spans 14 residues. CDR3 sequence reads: CASSPGQLNYGYTF. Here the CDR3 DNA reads TGTGCCAGCAGCCCGGGACAGCTTAACTATGGCTACACCTTC.

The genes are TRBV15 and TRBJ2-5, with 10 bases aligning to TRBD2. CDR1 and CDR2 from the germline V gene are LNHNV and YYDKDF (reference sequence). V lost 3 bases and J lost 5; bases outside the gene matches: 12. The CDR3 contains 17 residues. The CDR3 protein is CATSSGGLAGVGETQYF. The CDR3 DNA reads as TGTGCCACCAGCAGTGGGGGCCTAGCGGGGGTCGGGGAGACCCAGTACTTC.

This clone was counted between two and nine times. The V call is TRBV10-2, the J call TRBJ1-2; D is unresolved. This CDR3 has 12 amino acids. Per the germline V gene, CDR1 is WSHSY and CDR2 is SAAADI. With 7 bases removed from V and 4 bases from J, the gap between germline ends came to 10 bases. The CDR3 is CASKDSGYGYTF. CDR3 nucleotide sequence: TGCGCCAGCAAGGATTCGGGCTATGGCTACACCTTC.

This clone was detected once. For the CDR3, the DNA is TGTGCCAGCAGCAGACCGGGACTAGCGGGTAACAATGAGCAGTTCTTC. This sequence encodes CASSRPGLAGNNEQFF. V usage is TRBV7-2 and J usage is TRBJ2-1; 12 nucleotides line up with TRBD2. The CDR3 covers 16 residues. Germline loops: CDR1 SGHTA, CDR2 FQGNSA. The V and J ends lost 5 bases and 5 bases, in that order; junction bases with no gene match: 7.

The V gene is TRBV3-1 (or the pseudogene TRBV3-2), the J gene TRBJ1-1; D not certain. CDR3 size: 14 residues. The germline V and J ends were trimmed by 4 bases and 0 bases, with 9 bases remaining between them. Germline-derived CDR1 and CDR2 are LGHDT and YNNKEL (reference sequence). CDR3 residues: CASSPRHMNTEAFF. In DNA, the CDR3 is TGTGCCAGCAGCCCGCGACATATGAACACTGAAGCTTTCTTT.

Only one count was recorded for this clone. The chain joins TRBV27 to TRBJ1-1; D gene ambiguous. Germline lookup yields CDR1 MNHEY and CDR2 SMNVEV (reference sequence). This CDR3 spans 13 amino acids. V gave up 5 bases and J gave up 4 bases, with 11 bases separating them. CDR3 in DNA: TGTGCCAGCAGTCCCCAACCAGGCACTGAAGCTTTCTTT. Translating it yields CASSPQPGTEAFF.

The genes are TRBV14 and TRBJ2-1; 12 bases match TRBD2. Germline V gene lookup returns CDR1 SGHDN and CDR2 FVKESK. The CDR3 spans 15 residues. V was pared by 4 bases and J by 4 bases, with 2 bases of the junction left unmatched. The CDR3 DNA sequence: TGTGCCAGCAGCCTGACTAGCGGGGGATACAATGAGCAGTTCTTC. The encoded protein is CASSLTSGGYNEQFF.

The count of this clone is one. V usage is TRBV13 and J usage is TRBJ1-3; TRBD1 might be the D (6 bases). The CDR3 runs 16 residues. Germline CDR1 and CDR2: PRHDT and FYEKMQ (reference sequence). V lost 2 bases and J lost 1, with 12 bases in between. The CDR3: CASSLRAGVSGNTIYF. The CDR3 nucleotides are TGTGCCAGCAGCTTAAGGGCAGGGGTTTCTGGAAACACCATATATTTT.

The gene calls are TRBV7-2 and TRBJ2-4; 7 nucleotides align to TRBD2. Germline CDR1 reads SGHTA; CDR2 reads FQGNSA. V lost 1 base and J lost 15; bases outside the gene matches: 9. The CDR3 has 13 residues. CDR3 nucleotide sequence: TGTGCCAGCAGCTTAGGGGGGGGAGACTTTGTGTACTTC. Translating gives CASSLGGGDFVYF.

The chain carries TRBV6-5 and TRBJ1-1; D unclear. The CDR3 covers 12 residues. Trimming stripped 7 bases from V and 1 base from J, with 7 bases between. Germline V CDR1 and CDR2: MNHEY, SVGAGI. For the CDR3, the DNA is TGTGCCAGCATTGGAGGGAACACTGAAGCTTTCTTT. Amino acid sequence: CASIGGNTEAFF.

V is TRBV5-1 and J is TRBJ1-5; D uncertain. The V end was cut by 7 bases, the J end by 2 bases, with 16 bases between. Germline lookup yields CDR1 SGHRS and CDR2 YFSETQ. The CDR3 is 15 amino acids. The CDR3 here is CASGPTGVGNQPQHF. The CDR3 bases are TGCGCCAGCGGCCCAACGGGAGTGGGCAATCAGCCCCAGCATTTT.

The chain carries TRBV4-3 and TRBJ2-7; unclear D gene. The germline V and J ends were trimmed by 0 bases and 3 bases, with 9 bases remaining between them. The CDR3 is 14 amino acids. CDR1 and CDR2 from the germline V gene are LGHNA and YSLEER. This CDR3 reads CASSQDRLDYEQYF. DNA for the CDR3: TGCGCCAGCAGCCAAGACAGGCTGGACTACGAGCAGTACTTC.

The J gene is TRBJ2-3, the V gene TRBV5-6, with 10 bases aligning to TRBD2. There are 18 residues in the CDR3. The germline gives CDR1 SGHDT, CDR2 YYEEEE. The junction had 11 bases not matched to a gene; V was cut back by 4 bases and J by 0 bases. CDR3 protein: CASSALASGGQSTDTQYF. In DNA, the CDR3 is TGTGCCAGCAGCGCCTTGGCTAGCGGGGGCCAGAGCACAGATACGCAGTATTTT. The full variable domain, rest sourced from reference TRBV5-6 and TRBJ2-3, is DAGVTQSPTHLIKTRGQQVTLRCSPKSGHDTVSWYQQALGQGPQFIFQYYEEEERQRGNFPDRFSGHQFPNYSSELNVNALLLGDSALYLCASSALASGGQSTDTQYFGPGTRLTVL.